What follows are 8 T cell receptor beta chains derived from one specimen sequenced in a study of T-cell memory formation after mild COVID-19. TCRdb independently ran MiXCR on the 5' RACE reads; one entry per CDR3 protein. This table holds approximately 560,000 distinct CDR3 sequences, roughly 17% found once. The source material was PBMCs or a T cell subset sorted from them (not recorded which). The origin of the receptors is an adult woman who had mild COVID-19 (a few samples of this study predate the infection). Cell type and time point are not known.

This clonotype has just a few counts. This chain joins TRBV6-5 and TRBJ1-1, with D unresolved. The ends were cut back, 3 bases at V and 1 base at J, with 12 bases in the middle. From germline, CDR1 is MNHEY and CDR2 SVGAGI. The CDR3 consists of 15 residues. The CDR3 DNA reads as TGTGCCAGCAGTTATACCCCCCCCTCGAACACTGAAGCTTTCTTT. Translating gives CASSYTPPSNTEAFF.

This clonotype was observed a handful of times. This CDR3 is CAISLDSQETQYF. The CDR3 nucleotides are TGTGCCATCAGTTTGGACAGCCAAGAGACCCAGTACTTC. This chain joins TRBV10-3 and TRBJ2-5; D is possibly TRBD1 (6 bases). The ends were cut back, 5 bases at V and 1 base at J, with 8 bases in the middle. This CDR3 comprises 13 residues. From germline, CDR1 is ENHRY and CDR2 SYGVKD.

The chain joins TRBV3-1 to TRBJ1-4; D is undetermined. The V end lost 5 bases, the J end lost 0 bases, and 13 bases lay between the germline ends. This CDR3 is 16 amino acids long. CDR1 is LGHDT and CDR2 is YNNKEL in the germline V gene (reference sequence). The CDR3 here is CASSSRRGTTNEKLFF. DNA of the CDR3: TGTGCCAGCAGCTCTAGACGCGGGACAACTAATGAAAAACTGTTTTTT.

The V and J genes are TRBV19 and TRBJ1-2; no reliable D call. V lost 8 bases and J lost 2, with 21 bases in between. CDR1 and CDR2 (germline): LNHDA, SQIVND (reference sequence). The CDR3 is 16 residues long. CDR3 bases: TGTGCCAGTCGCGGCGAATCCGTGGGCGCGAACTATGGCTACACCTTC. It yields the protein CASRGESVGANYGYTF. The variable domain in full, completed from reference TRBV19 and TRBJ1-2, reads DGGITQSPKYLFRKEGQNVTLSCEQNLNHDAMYWYRQDPGQGLRLIYYSQIVNDFQKGDIAEGYSVSREKKESFPLTVTSAQKNPTAFYLCASRGESVGANYGYTFGSGTRLTVV.

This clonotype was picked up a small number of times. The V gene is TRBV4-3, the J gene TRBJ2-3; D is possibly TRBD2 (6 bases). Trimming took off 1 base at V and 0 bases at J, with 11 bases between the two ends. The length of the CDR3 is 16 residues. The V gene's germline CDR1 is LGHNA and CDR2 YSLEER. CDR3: CASSQASVSSTDTQYF. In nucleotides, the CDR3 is TGCGCCAGCAGCCAAGCTAGCGTGTCTAGCACAGATACGCAGTATTTT.

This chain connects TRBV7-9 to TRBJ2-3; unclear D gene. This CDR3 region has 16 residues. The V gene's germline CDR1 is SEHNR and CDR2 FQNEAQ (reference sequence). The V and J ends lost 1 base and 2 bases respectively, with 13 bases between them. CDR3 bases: TGTGCCAGCAGCTTAGGAGTGACTGTCATCACAGATACGCAGTATTTT. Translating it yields CASSLGVTVITDTQYF.

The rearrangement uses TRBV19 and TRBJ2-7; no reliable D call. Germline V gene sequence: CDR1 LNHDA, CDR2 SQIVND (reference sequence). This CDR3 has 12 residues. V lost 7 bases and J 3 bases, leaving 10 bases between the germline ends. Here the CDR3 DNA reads TGTGCCAGTAAGGGCGACGGCTACGAGCAGTACTTC. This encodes CASKGDGYEQYF.

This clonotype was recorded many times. CDR3 nucleotides: TGTGCCAGCAGCTTAGGGGGGGACTCTGGAAACACCATATATTTT. This sequence encodes CASSLGGDSGNTIYF. The V and J genes are TRBV7-6 and TRBJ1-3; D may be TRBD1 (5 bases). The CDR3 consists of 15 residues. Germline V lookup: CDR1 SGHVS, CDR2 FNYEAQ. Trimming took 1 base from V and 0 from J, leaving 7 bases between them.